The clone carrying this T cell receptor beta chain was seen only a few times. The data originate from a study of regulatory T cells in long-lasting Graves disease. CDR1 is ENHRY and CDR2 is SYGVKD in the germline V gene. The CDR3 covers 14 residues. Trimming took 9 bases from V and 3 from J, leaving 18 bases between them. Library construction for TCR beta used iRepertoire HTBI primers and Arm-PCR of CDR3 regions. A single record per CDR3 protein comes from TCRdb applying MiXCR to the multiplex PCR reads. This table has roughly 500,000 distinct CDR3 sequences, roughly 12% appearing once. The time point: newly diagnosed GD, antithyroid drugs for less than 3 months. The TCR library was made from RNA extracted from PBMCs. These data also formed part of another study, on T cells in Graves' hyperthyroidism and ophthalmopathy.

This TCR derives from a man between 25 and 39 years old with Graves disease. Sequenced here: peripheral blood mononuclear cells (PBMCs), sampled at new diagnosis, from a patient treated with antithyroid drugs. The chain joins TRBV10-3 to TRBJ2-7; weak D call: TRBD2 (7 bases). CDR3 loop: CAIRGGGPGYEQYF. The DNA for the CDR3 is TGTGCCATAAGGGGGGGGGGTCCCGGCTACGAGCAGTACTTC.